These 14 T cell receptor beta chains were all obtained from the same sample, sequenced in a study of PD-1 blockade in classical Hodgkin lymphoma. Time point defined: cycle 4 day 1 (C4D1), after 5 to 7 weeks of nivolumab. Every patient had relapsed following autologous stem cell transplantation, and cohorts differed in brentuximab vedotin exposure. Assay used: immunoSEQ multiplex PCR; TCRdb lists only in-frame clones, some missing. The sample holds 20,000 to 30,000 clones, roughly 90% seen once. Sequencing was performed on peripheral blood mononuclear cells (PBMCs), taken before the fourth cycle of nivolumab. The receptors originated from a human donor with classical Hodgkin lymphoma.

The rearrangement links TRBV7-2 to TRBJ2-7, with 9 bases identical to TRBD2. The germline V gene has CDR1 SGHTA and CDR2 FQGNSA. The length of the CDR3 is 15 residues. After removal of 3 bases from V and 4 bases from J, the junction contained 7 bases not matched to a gene. CDR3 bases: TGTGCCAGCAGCTTCGGCGGGGGGGCCGGGTACGAGCAGTACTTC. It yields the protein CASSFGGGAGYEQYF. The full variable domain, in which reference TRBV7-2 and TRBJ2-7 provide the parts outside the CDR3, is GAGVSQSPSNKVTEKGKDVELRCDPISGHTALYWYRQSLGQGLEFLIYFQGNSAPDKSGLPSDRFSAERTGGSVSTLTIQRTQQEDSAVYLCASSFGGGAGYEQYFGPGTRLTVT.

The chain joins TRBV2 to TRBJ1-6; D is uncertain. The CDR3 contains 14 residues. Germline loops: CDR1 SNHLY, CDR2 FYNNEI. V shed 6 bases and J shed 0 bases, with 6 bases lying between them. The CDR3: CASSGSSYNSPLHF. The CDR3 DNA follows: TGTGCCAGCAGCGGAAGCTCCTATAATTCACCCCTCCACTTT. The full variable domain, its missing parts supplied by reference TRBV2 and TRBJ1-6, is EPEVTQTPSHQVTQMGQEVILRCVPISNHLYFYWYRQILGQKVEFLVSFYNNEISEKSEIFDDQFSVERPDGSNFTLKIRSTKLEDSAMYFCASSGSSYNSPLHFGNGTRLTVT.

This clone appeared once. V gene TRBV6-6 combines with J gene TRBJ2-1, with 10 bases aligning to TRBD2. The CDR3 loop spans 15 amino acids. V shed 4 bases and J 7 bases; nucleotides not matched to a gene: 7. CDR1 is MNHNY, CDR2 SVGAGI, per germline (reference sequence). The CDR3 region is CASSSGTSARNEQFF. The CDR3 bases are TGTGCCAGCAGTTCCGGGACTAGCGCGCGAAATGAGCAGTTCTTC.

The chain is built from TRBV7-8 and TRBJ2-1; D may be TRBD1 (6 bases). Germline CDR1 is SGHVS and CDR2 is FQNEAQ. With 5 bases removed from V and 3 bases from J, the gap between germline ends came to 20 bases. The CDR3 has 17 amino acids. CDR3 in amino acids: CASSLTPGGGYYNEQFF. The CDR3, as DNA: TGTGCCAGCAGCCTTACCCCTGGTGGGGGCTACTACAATGAGCAGTTCTTC. The full variable domain, completed using reference TRBV7-8 and TRBJ2-1, is GAGVSQSPRYKVAKRGQDVALRCDPISGHVSLFWYQQALGQGPEFLTYFQNEAQLDKSGLPSDRFFAERPEGSVSTLKIQRTQQEDSAVYLCASSLTPGGGYYNEQFFGPGTRLTVL.

V usage is TRBV7-9 and J usage is TRBJ2-3; a possible D gene is TRBD1 (6 bases). V was trimmed by 1 base and J by 4 bases, leaving 12 bases between them. The CDR3 length is 15 residues. Germline CDR1 reads SEHNR; CDR2 reads FQNEAQ (reference sequence). This chain's CDR3 is CASSLGTVVADTQYF. In DNA form, the CDR3 reads TGTGCCAGCAGCTTAGGGACAGTTGTGGCAGATACGCAGTATTTT. The complete variable domain, with remaining parts taken from reference TRBV7-9 and TRBJ2-3, reads DTGVSQNPRHKITKRGQNVTFRCDPISEHNRLYWYRQTLGQGPEFLTYFQNEAQLEKSRLLSDRFSAERPKGSFSTLEIQRTEQGDSAMYLCASSLGTVVADTQYFGPGTRLTVL.

This chain links TRBV7-2 with TRBJ2-3; either TRBD1 or TRBD2 may supply D (6 bases each). This CDR3 contains 14 residues. Deletions cut 8 bases from V and 0 bases from J, with 12 bases between. Germline V gives CDR1 SGHTA, CDR2 FQGNSA. CDR3 DNA: TGTGCCAGCCGGCCGGGGGCGAGCACAGATACGCAGTATTTT. Its translation: CASRPGASTDTQYF.

This clone was recorded once. The V call is TRBV6-1, the J call TRBJ2-3; 10 bases line up with TRBD2. The CDR3 covers 18 residues. V lost 2 bases to trimming and J lost 1 base; unmatched junction nucleotides: 9. Germline V lookup: CDR1 MNHNS, CDR2 SASEGT. Written as DNA, the CDR3 is TGTGCCAGCAGTGAAATTGGTCTAGCGGGGGAAGGCACAGATACGCAGTATTTT. Its translation is CASSEIGLAGEGTDTQYF.

The J gene is TRBJ2-1, the V gene TRBV11-3; TRBD2 aligns across 8 bases. CDR1 SGHNT and CDR2 YENEEA come from the germline V gene. The CDR3 loop spans 16 amino acids. V lost 5 bases, J lost 8 bases, and 14 bases stayed unmatched. This chain's CDR3 is CASSPGAAGGVDEQFF. Written as DNA, the CDR3 is TGTGCCAGCAGCCCCGGGGCAGCCGGGGGGGTAGATGAGCAGTTCTTC.

Only a few counts were recorded for this clone. This chain links TRBV27 with TRBJ2-7; the D gene is possibly TRBD1 (6 bases). This CDR3 has 13 residues. V shed 2 bases and J shed 2 bases, with 7 bases lying between them. Germline assignment: CDR1 MNHEY and CDR2 SMNVEV (reference sequence). DNA of the CDR3: TGTGCCAGCAGTTTACAGGGGCCCTACGAGCAGTACTTC. Translating it yields CASSLQGPYEQYF.

This clone was recorded once. The chain recombines TRBV5-4 with TRBJ2-7; D may be TRBD1 (6 bases). Germline lookup yields CDR1 SGHNT and CDR2 YYREEE (reference sequence). V lost 5 bases and J lost 6, with 15 bases in between. This CDR3 region has 13 residues. The CDR3 loop reads CASSLDRPGEQYF. CDR3 coding DNA: TGTGCCAGCAGTTTAGACAGGCCCGGCGAGCAGTACTTC.

This clone was recorded a few times. This chain connects TRBV5-3 to TRBJ2-7, with D maybe TRBD1 (6 bases). Being an ORF, TRBV5-3 has a function that is uncertain. The CDR3 covers 14 residues. Trimming took 5 bases from V and 5 from J, leaving 17 bases between them. The CDR3 sequence is CARSSQGIRNEQYF. Here the CDR3 DNA reads TGTGCCAGAAGTAGTCAGGGGATCCGGAACGAGCAGTACTTC.

In this sample, this clone turned up once. The chain has TRBV11-3 and TRBJ2-5; TRBD1 aligns across 10 bases. Germline V gene data show CDR1 as SGHNT and CDR2 as YENEEA. V lost 3 bases, J lost 1 base, and 5 bases stayed unmatched. This CDR3 region has 16 residues. CDR3: CASSLGQGYSQETQYF. The CDR3 nucleotides are TGTGCCAGCAGCTTGGGACAGGGGTATTCCCAAGAGACCCAGTACTTC.

This chain joins TRBV10-3 and TRBJ2-2; TRBD2 matches at 7 bases. Germline values: CDR1 ENHRY, CDR2 SYGVKD. V shed 4 bases, J shed 8 bases, and the junction held 7 bases outside the gene matches. The CDR3 is 14 residues long. CDR3 DNA sequence: TGTGCCATCAGTGCGACGGGAGGTGGTGGGGAGCTGTTTTTT. Protein sequence: CAISATGGGGELFF.

The J gene is TRBJ2-5, the V gene TRBV9; D gene uncertain. The ends were cut back, 0 bases at V and 5 bases at J, with 14 bases in the middle. The CDR3 extends over 15 amino acids. The V gene's germline CDR1 is SGDLS and CDR2 YYNGEE. CDR3 in amino acids: CASSVGAGYGETQYF. CDR3 coding DNA: TGTGCCAGCAGCGTAGGGGCCGGGTACGGGGAGACCCAGTACTTC.